This T cell receptor beta chain was identified during a study of read filtering for tumor transcriptome and immune sequencing. This clonotype has a count of ten or more. The ends were cut back, 7 bases at V and 1 base at J, with 10 bases in the middle. The V gene's germline CDR1 is ENHRY and CDR2 SYGVKD. There are 13 residues in the CDR3. From approximately 430 ng of RNA, a library with molecular barcoded alpha/delta and beta/gamma adaptors was made. Each CDR3 protein is one row after TCRdb ran MiXCR on the reads. The table shows 13,000 to 15,000 distinct CDR3 sequences, with about 20% occurring only once.

The V gene is TRBV10-3, the J gene TRBJ1-1, with D unresolved. The receptor was derived from a donor at least 40 years old with multiple myeloma. The material sequenced was a population of CD138-negative cells sorted from bone marrow. CDR3 sequence: CAITVRENTEAFF. The DNA for the CDR3 is TGTGCCATCACGGTAAGGGAGAACACTGAAGCTTTCTTT.